The clone carrying this T cell receptor (beta chain) was picked up many times. The sample belongs to a study of low-dose radiotherapy and immunotherapy resistance in tumors. Overall study context: Participants in Cohort 1 were administered 0.5 Gy per fraction at 2-week intervals, to a cumulative dose of 6.5 Gy. Every two weeks, cyclophosphamide 200 mg/m2 was infused one day before radiation plus immunotherapy. Oral aspirin 300 mg was taken by patients daily for four cycles from cycle 1 day 1.

The V gene lost 4 bases and the J gene lost 0 bases, with 12 bases spanning the gap. Per the germline V gene, CDR1 is SGHAT and CDR2 is FQNNGV. The CDR3 is made up of 15 amino acids. As for time point: before trial treatment. Treatment of the donors consisted of nivolumab and ipilimumab (plus aspirin, low-dose cyclophosphamide and low-dose radiotherapy). Both TCRalpha and TCRbeta chains were reverse transcribed with V-gene-specific primers. TCR amplification involved 20 PCR cycles with a constant-region primer and V-primer adapter. MiXCR, run by TCRdb on the reads, gives a single entry per CDR3 protein. The table has tens of thousands of distinct CDR3 sequences, 25% to 40% seen once.

The specimen comprised PBMCs, sampled before treatment. The receptor's source is a male donor with gallbladder cancer. J is TRBJ1-2 and V is TRBV11-2; no reliable D call. CDR3 residues: CASSSLAHTNYGYTF. CDR3 in DNA: TGTGCCAGCAGCTCCCTCGCTCACACTAACTATGGCTACACCTTC.